These 26 T cell receptor beta chains were sequenced from one sample in a study of T cell responses to AZD1222 COVID-19 vaccine. Method: immunoSEQ multiplex PCR; TCRdb's copy keeps in-frame clones and lacks some. Among 150,000 to 200,000 clones listed, 80% to 95% were seen once. The sequencing used peripheral blood, collected 28 days after the second AZD1222 dose. These TCRs come from an adult who received the AZD1222 COVID-19 vaccine.

V is TRBV19 and J is TRBJ2-3; TRBD2 is a possible D gene (5 bases). The CDR3 is made up of 14 amino acids. Germline V gene lookup returns CDR1 LNHDA and CDR2 SQIVND (reference sequence). V was pared by 5 bases and J by 3 bases, with 12 bases between. CDR3 region: CASSGLDSTDTQYF. CDR3 nucleotide sequence: TGTGCCAGTAGTGGGCTGGACTCGACAGATACGCAGTATTTT.

There are a few counts of this clone. The CDR3 here is CATSDLQGGQQYF. CDR3 bases: TGTGCCACCAGTGATTTGCAGGGGGGACAACAGTACTTC. V and J are TRBV24-1 and TRBJ2-7, with D tentatively TRBD1 (7 bases). V lost 0 bases, J lost 10 bases, and 12 bases lay in between. The CDR3 has 13 amino acids. Germline assignment: CDR1 KGHDR and CDR2 SFDVKD.

The chain links TRBV5-4 to TRBJ2-5; D call uncertain. The CDR3 length is 15 residues. The germline V gene encodes CDR1 SGHNT and CDR2 YYREEE (reference sequence). The V end lost 4 bases, the J end lost 2 bases, and 15 bases lay between the germline ends. The CDR3 is CASSAVPGLQETQYF. The CDR3 region has the DNA TGTGCCAGCAGCGCCGTCCCCGGCCTACAAGAGACCCAGTACTTC. Using reference TRBV5-4 and TRBJ2-5 for the parts outside the CDR3, the full variable domain is ETGVTQSPTHLIKTRGQQVTLRCSSQSGHNTVSWYQQALGQGPQFIFQYYREEENGRGNFPPRFSGLQFPNYSSELNVNALELDDSALYLCASSAVPGLQETQYFGPGTRLLVL.

Here the CDR3 DNA reads TGTGCCAGCACCCCCGTCCAGGGGCGTCTTTCCCGCGGGGACACCATATATTTT. Translating gives CASTPVQGRLSRGDTIYF. The chain recombines TRBV4-2 with TRBJ1-3; weak D call: TRBD1 (6 bases). The CDR3 extends over 18 amino acids. The ends were cut back, 7 bases at V and 8 bases at J, with 30 bases in the middle. Germline V gives CDR1 LGHNA, CDR2 YNFKEQ.

The chain joins TRBV5-8 to TRBJ1-5; a weak D match, TRBD1 (5 bases). Trimming removed 7 bases from V and 0 bases from J, with 11 bases in between. Germline V lookup: CDR1 SGHTS, CDR2 YDEGEE. CDR3 length equals 14 residues. CDR3 nucleotide sequence: TGTGCCAGCGCAGGGCTTTATAGCAATCAGCCCCAGCATTTT. As protein: CASAGLYSNQPQHF.

The chain combines TRBV28 with TRBJ2-5, with D perhaps TRBD1 (6 bases). CDR1 is MDHEN, CDR2 SYDVKM, per germline. CDR3 length equals 16 residues. The V gene lost 1 base and the J gene lost 5 bases, with 17 bases spanning the gap. CDR3 DNA: TGTGCCAGCAGTTTATACGTCCAGGCAGGGGTCGAGACCCAGTACTTC. As protein: CASSLYVQAGVETQYF.

The chain joins TRBV29-1 to TRBJ1-4, with D unresolved. Germline V gene data show CDR1 as SQVTM and CDR2 as ANQGSEA. V was cut by 1 base and J by 4 bases, with 10 bases left in between. The CDR3 is 14 residues long. Here the CDR3 DNA reads TGCAGCGTTGAAGGGAGCACGAGTAATGAAAAACTGTTTTTT. Protein: CSVEGSTSNEKLFF.

The rearrangement links TRBV4-1 to TRBJ2-3; the match to TRBD2 covers 8 bases. Germline CDR1 is MGHRA and CDR2 is YSYEKL. V shed 3 bases and J 2 bases; nucleotides not matched to a gene: 7. CDR3 length equals 16 residues. CDR3 sequence reads: CASSHDTSGTTDTQYF. The CDR3 coding sequence is TGCGCCAGCAGCCACGATACTAGCGGAACCACAGATACGCAGTATTTT.

This chain uses TRBV19 with TRBJ1-4, with D unclear. CDR3 size: 13 residues. Germline V gene lookup returns CDR1 LNHDA and CDR2 SQIVND (reference sequence). V gave up 6 bases and J gave up 4 bases, with 9 bases separating them. The CDR3 DNA sequence: TGTGCCAGTAGCGGGGTGATTAATGAAAAACTGTTTTTT. Its translation: CASSGVINEKLFF.

The genes are TRBV7-2 and TRBJ1-5; TRBD1 is a possible D gene (5 bases). V gave up 4 bases and J gave up 0 bases, with 19 bases separating them. Germline assignment: CDR1 SGHTA and CDR2 FQGNSA. The CDR3 covers 18 residues. The CDR3 coding sequence is TGTGCCAGCAGCTCCCCTCGGGGCAGGACCACTAGCAATCAGCCCCAGCATTTT. As protein: CASSSPRGRTTSNQPQHF.

The chain couples TRBV30 to TRBJ1-4; 10 bases map to TRBD1. This CDR3 is built from 16 residues. Trimming took 7 bases from V and 8 from J; bases not matched to a gene: 16. Germline loops: CDR1 GTSNPN, CDR2 SVGIG (reference sequence). The CDR3 loop is CALSPPGQGMREKLFF. In DNA, the CDR3 is TGTGCCTTAAGCCCGCCGGGACAGGGGATGCGAGAAAAACTGTTTTTT.

V usage is TRBV19 and J usage is TRBJ1-1; maybe TRBD1 (6 bases). CDR3 length: 17 residues. Germline loops: CDR1 LNHDA, CDR2 SQIVND (reference sequence). V was trimmed by 5 bases and J by 1 base, leaving 20 bases between them. CDR3 sequence reads: CASSDLQGRSSNTEAFF. DNA of the CDR3: TGTGCCAGTAGTGACTTGCAGGGGAGGAGTTCGAACACTGAAGCTTTCTTT. The entire variable domain, with the rest obtained from reference TRBV19 and TRBJ1-1, is as follows: DGGITQSPKYLFRKEGQNVTLSCEQNLNHDAMYWYRQDPGQGLRLIYYSQIVNDFQKGDIAEGYSVSREKKESFPLTVTSAQKNPTAFYLCASSDLQGRSSNTEAFFGQGTRLTVV.

The rearrangement links TRBV7-9 to TRBJ1-2; D might be TRBD1 (6 bases). Germline V CDR1 and CDR2: SEHNR, FQNEAQ (reference sequence). The CDR3 loop spans 14 amino acids. V was clipped by 7 bases and J by 8 bases, with 20 bases between them. As DNA, the CDR3 is TGTGCCAGCACCGACCCCGCAGGGGTGGTCGGCTACACCTTC. This gives the protein CASTDPAGVVGYTF.

This chain links TRBV12-3 or TRBV12-4 with TRBJ1-2; D may be TRBD1 (5 bases). Trimming took 4 bases from V and 4 from J, leaving 10 bases between them. The length of the CDR3 is 13 residues. CDR3 nucleotides: TGTGCCAGCAGTTCCGACAGCCTCTATGGCTACACCTTC. Protein: CASSSDSLYGYTF.

The chain carries TRBV7-2 and TRBJ2-2; D uncertain. CDR1 is SGHTA and CDR2 is FQGNSA in the germline V gene. This CDR3 is built from 14 residues. With 5 bases removed from V and 2 bases from J, the gap between germline ends came to 9 bases. The CDR3 DNA reads as TGTGCCAGCAGCCACCCAGGCAACACCGGGGAGCTGTTTTTT. It specifies CASSHPGNTGELFF.

This chain uses TRBV19 with TRBJ2-3; 8 positions match TRBD1. CDR1 and CDR2 from the germline V gene are LNHDA and SQIVND (reference sequence). V was pared by 4 bases and J by 2 bases, with 8 bases of the junction left unmatched. This CDR3 is 16 amino acids long. DNA of the CDR3: TGTGCCAGTAGTAGCCGTGGACAGGGCGCCACAGATACGCAGTATTTT. Protein product: CASSSRGQGATDTQYF.

The chain is built from TRBV28 and TRBJ1-5, with D unclear. CDR1 and CDR2 (germline): MDHEN, SYDVKM. The CDR3 is 17 residues long. V was clipped by 4 bases and J by 4 bases, with 20 bases between them. The DNA for the CDR3 is TGTGCCAGCAGTTCTGCCGGGCAGCCTGTGTTTAATCAGCCCCAGCATTTT. It translates to CASSSAGQPVFNQPQHF.

This chain uses TRBV11-2 with TRBJ2-1; the D gene could be TRBD1 or TRBD2 (5 bases each). Trimming took 0 bases from V and 5 from J, leaving 8 bases between them. The CDR3 runs to 14 residues. Germline V gene sequence: CDR1 SGHAT, CDR2 FQNNGV. Here the CDR3 DNA reads TGTGCCAGCAGCTTAGATCGGGACCACAATGAGCAGTTCTTC. It encodes CASSLDRDHNEQFF.

The sample holds one count of this clone. The chain links TRBV19 to TRBJ2-7, with 8 bases aligning to TRBD2. The CDR3 spans 14 residues. Trimming took 5 bases from V and 7 from J; bases not matched to a gene: 10. Germline V gives CDR1 LNHDA, CDR2 SQIVND (reference sequence). DNA for the CDR3: TGTGCCAGTAGTCAGGGAGCGGGAGCAGTAGAGCAGTACTTC. Amino acid sequence: CASSQGAGAVEQYF.

Comments on this clone: The junction shows a germline mismatch at one end, possibly a read error. The V and J genes are TRBV7-3 and TRBJ2-1; D is perhaps TRBD2 (5 bases). Germline CDR1 reads SGHTA; CDR2 reads FQGTGA. This CDR3 is built from 13 residues. The chain's CDR3 is CASSFEGYSEQFF. In nucleotides, the CDR3 is TGTGCCAGCAGCTTCGAGGGCTACAGTGAGCAGTTCTTC.

The J gene is TRBJ2-1, the V gene TRBV10-3, with TRBD2 identical over 12 bases. V lost 11 bases, J lost 0 bases, and 11 bases stayed unmatched. Germline CDR1 reads ENHRY; CDR2 reads SYGVKD. The CDR3 loop spans 17 amino acids. The CDR3 bases are TGTGCCTCGAGGACTAGCGGGACCGAGAGCTCCTACAATGAGCAGTTCTTC. Amino acid sequence: CASRTSGTESSYNEQFF.

This rearrangement joins TRBV30 to TRBJ2-1; tentatively, D is TRBD1 or TRBD2 (5 bases each). The CDR3 runs 11 residues. The germline V and J ends were trimmed by 2 bases and 13 bases, with 12 bases remaining between them. CDR1 is GTSNPN, CDR2 SVGIG, per germline (reference sequence). The CDR3 DNA reads TGTGCCTGGAGTCCCGGGACCGACCAGTTCTTC. Its translation is CAWSPGTDQFF.

This sequence joins TRBV7-9 and TRBJ2-2; 8 nucleotides align to TRBD2. There are 16 residues in the CDR3. The germline V gene encodes CDR1 SEHNR and CDR2 FQNEAQ (reference sequence). J was trimmed by 7 bases and V by 4 bases; bases with no gene match: 11. CDR3 nucleotides: TGTGCCAGCAGCTCGATTAGCGGGACTAATCTCGGGGAGCTGTTTTTT. Protein product: CASSSISGTNLGELFF.

The J gene is TRBJ1-6, the V gene TRBV6-1; the match to TRBD1 covers 8 bases. Germline values: CDR1 MNHNS, CDR2 SASEGT. This CDR3 is built from 15 residues. J gave up 6 bases and V 2 bases, and 3 bases lay outside the gene matches. The chain's CDR3 is CASSEPTGGNSPLHF. DNA for the CDR3: TGTGCCAGCAGTGAACCTACAGGGGGTAATTCACCCCTCCACTTT.

This chain joins TRBV28 and TRBJ2-7, with 7 bases aligning to TRBD2. This CDR3 has 16 amino acids. Trimming cost V 3 bases and J 6 bases; bases outside gene matches: 14. Germline loops: CDR1 MDHEN, CDR2 SYDVKM. This CDR3 is CASSFTSGRGGVEQYF. CDR3 in DNA: TGTGCCAGCAGTTTCACCTCAGGGAGGGGAGGGGTCGAGCAGTACTTC. Complete variable domain (other parts from reference TRBV28 and TRBJ2-7): DVKVTQSSRYLVKRTGEKVFLECVQDMDHENMFWYRQDPGLGLRLIYFSYDVKMKEKGDIPEGYSVSREKKERFSLILESASTNQTSMYLCASSFTSGRGGVEQYFGPGTRLTVT.

The chain carries TRBV11-2 and TRBJ2-7; 7 bases are a match to TRBD1. Germline values: CDR1 SGHAT, CDR2 FQNNGV. CDR3 length: 13 residues. V gave up 4 bases and J gave up 5 bases; unmatched junction bases: 5. CDR3 residues: CASSSLDRDEQYF. CDR3 nucleotides: TGTGCCAGCAGCTCCCTCGACAGGGACGAGCAGTACTTC.